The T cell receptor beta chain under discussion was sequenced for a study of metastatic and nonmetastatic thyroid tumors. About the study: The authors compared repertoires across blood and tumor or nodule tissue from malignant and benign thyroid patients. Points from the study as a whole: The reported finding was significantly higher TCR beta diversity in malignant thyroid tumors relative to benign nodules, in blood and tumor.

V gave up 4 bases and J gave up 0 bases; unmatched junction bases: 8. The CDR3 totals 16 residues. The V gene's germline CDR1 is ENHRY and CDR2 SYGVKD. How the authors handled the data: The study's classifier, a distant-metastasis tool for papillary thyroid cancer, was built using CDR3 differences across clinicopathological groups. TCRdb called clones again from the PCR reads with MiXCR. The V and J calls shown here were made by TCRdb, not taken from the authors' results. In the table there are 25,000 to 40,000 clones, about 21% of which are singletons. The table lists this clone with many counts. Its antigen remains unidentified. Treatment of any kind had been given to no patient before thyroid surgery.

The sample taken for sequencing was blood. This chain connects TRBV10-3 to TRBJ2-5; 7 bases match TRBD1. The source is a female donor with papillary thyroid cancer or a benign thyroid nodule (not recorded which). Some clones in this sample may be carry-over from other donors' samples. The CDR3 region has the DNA TGTGCCATCAGTGGTACCGGGACAGAAAACCAAGAGACCCAGTACTTC. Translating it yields CAISGTGTENQETQYF.